The entry below describes one T cell receptor beta chain. What it binds is unknown. V lost 6 bases and J lost 11; bases outside the gene matches: 10. This CDR3 is built from 12 residues. Germline CDR1 is SGHRS and CDR2 is YFSETQ. This specimen belongs to a study of cytomegalovirus exposure and HLA in healthy donors. Study-wide findings and caveats: Productive status was seen about 90% or about 30% of the time for most TCR beta V segments in an earlier analysis.

Primers: 60 Vbeta forward and 13 Jbeta reverse. The repertoire was sequenced with immunoSEQ multiplex PCR; TCRdb's copy has only in-frame clones and lacks some. The data hold about 130,000 clones, with more than 60% observed a single time. It was healthy bone marrow donors who served as donors. Donors showed nominal health when sampled, although they likely had unrecorded immune exposures. The sample taken for sequencing was PBMCs. This receptor was identified in a woman aged 35 to 49 in good health and CMV-seropositive. This chain uses TRBV5-1 with TRBJ1-2, with TRBD1 matching over 7 bases. The DNA for the CDR3 is TGCGCCAGCAAGGGGGGACAGACAGTATACACCTTC. Translation: CASKGGQTVYTF.